Listed here is a single T cell receptor (beta chain). Its matching antigen is unknown. PCR amplification relied on 60 Vbeta primers (plus 13 Jbeta primers). TCRdb keeps only in-frame clones here, not all; method: immunoSEQ multiplex PCR. The sample includes 130,000 or so clones, roughly 70% of them seen just once. Trimming removed 4 bases from V and 8 bases from J; junction bases left unmatched: 16. Germline V gives CDR1 MRHNA, CDR2 SNTAGT. This CDR3 comprises 17 residues. This record comes from a study of cytomegalovirus exposure and HLA in healthy donors. For the study at large: Earlier, some 180 million T cells were analyzed, and approximately 110 million unique TCR beta sequences were found among them. Unique TCRs numbering some 80 million, obtained from HLA-typed donors, made up an early data release. Overall study results and limits: Productive status was seen about 90% or about 30% of the time for most TCR beta V segments in an earlier analysis. In a later analysis, a missense DCLRE1C variant was linked to TCR beta V- and J-gene trimming.

The chain employs TRBV6-4 and TRBJ2-1; TRBD1 matches 8 bases. Sequenced: PBMCs. This TCR came from a woman between 40 and 50 years old in good health and CMV-seropositive. CDR3 protein: CASSATGGRGHVDEQFF. The CDR3 nucleotides read TGTGCCAGCAGTGCTACAGGGGGACGTGGGCATGTCGATGAGCAGTTCTTC.